This paragraph reports one TCR beta chain. TCRdb's copy holds only in-frame clones and misses some; the assay was immunoSEQ multiplex PCR. The table shows tens of thousands of clones, with just over 90% occurring only once. This sample is part of a study of blood T cell repertoires in COVID-19. Study information: T cells, B-cell-depleted T cells, or PBMCs provided the cDNA or gDNA that served as material.

The sequencing sample was made of peripheral blood. This receptor was identified in a human donor in a cohort sampled during active COVID-19.

This CDR3 reads CASSVRQGANGYTF. The DNA for the CDR3 is TGTGCCAGCAGTGTCCGACAAGGGGCAAATGGCTACACCTTC. This chain links TRBV2 with TRBJ1-2; D may be TRBD1 (5 bases). This CDR3 is 14 amino acids long. The V and J ends lost 4 bases and 6 bases respectively, with 15 bases between them. Looked up from germline, CDR1 is SNHLY and CDR2 is FYNNEI.